This T cell receptor (beta chain) was documented in a study of blood T cell repertoires in COVID-19. At the level of the study: COVID-19 samples from acute and convalescent phases originated in the United States, Italy and Spain. PBMCs, B-cell-depleted T cells, or T cells provided the cDNA or gDNA that made up the material.

As originally analysed: Amplification with reference gene primers provided the estimates of nucleated cell counts. Produced via immunoSEQ multiplex PCR; TCRdb's table is partial and in-frame only. From that table come the V and J calls and clone size; the DNA was used to work out D and trimming. The data show roughly 60,000 clones, with roughly 72% seen just once and roughly 5% held by the top ten. Seattle's enrolled individuals joined amid active infection and were then monitored longitudinally. This CDR3 comprises 16 residues. V lost 4 bases to trimming and J lost 3 bases; unmatched junction nucleotides: 5. Germline values: CDR1 KGHDR, CDR2 SFDVKD.

The sequence came from a woman aged 70-85 years with COVID-19, enrolled during active disease. The chain joins TRBV24-1 to TRBJ1-5; 10 bases map to TRBD1. Sample: peripheral blood. The CDR3 loop is CATSDRTGGINQPQHF. CDR3 DNA sequence: TGTGCCACCAGTGACCGGACAGGGGGAATCAATCAGCCCCAGCATTTT.